The text below deals with one T cell receptor (beta chain). What it binds is not known. The CDR3 runs 15 residues. With 2 bases removed from V and 0 bases from J, the gap between germline ends came to 8 bases. The germline CDR1 and CDR2 sequences are LNHDA and SQIVND (reference sequence). Sequenced by immunoSEQ multiplex PCR; TCRdb stores in-frame clones only, minus some. This sample yields over 65,000 clones, of which around 93% are seen a single time; about 5% belongs to the top ten. The data were obtained in a study of siplizumab effects on memory and regulatory T cells. Findings and caveats of the study: Treg origin accounted for an average of nearly 70% of mappable alloreactive CD4+ clones with siplizumab and roughly 25% in controls.

The clonotype originates from a human donor in good health. The chain uses TRBV19 and TRBJ1-5; D is undetermined. Sequenced: CD8+ T cells sorted from blood. The DNA of the CDR3 is TGTGCCAGTAGTATAATGGATTATAGCAATCAGCCCCAGCATTTT. This codes for CASSIMDYSNQPQHF.